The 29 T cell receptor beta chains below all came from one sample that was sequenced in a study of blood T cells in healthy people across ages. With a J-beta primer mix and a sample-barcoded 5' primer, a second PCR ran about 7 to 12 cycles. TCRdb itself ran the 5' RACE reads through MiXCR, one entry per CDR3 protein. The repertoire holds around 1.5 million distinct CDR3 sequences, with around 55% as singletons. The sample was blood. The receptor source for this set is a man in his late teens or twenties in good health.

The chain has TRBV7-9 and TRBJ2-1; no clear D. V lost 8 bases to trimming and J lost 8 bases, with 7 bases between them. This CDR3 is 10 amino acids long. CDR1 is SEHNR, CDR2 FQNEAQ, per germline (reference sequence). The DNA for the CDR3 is TGTGCCAGCGGACCGTATGAGCAGTTCTTC. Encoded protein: CASGPYEQFF.

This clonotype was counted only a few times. The CDR3 is CSAFYSDRGYEQYF. The CDR3 nucleotides are TGCAGTGCTTTCTACTCGGACAGGGGCTACGAGCAGTACTTC. V usage is TRBV20-1 and J usage is TRBJ2-7; 9 bases agree with TRBD1. The CDR3 is 14 amino acids. V shed 5 bases, J shed 3 bases, and the junction held 8 bases outside the gene matches. Germline V gene sequence: CDR1 DFQATT, CDR2 SNEGSKA (reference sequence).

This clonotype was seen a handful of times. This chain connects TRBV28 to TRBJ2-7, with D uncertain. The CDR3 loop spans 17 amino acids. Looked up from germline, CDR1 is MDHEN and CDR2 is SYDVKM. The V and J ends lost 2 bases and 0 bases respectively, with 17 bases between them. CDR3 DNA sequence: TGTGCCAGCAGTTTAACGATGTGGATAGATCTCTCCTACGAGCAGTACTTC. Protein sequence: CASSLTMWIDLSYEQYF.

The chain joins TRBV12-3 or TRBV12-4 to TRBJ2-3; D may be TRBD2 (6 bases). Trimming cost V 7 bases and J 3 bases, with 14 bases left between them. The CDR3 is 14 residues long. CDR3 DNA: TGTGCCAGCACCCCATTTGGGACTACAGATACGCAGTATTTT. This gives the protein CASTPFGTTDTQYF.

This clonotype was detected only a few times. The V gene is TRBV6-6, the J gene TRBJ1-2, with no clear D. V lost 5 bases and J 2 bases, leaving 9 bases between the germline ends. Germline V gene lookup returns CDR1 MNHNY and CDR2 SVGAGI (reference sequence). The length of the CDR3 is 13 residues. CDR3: CASSAGPNYGYTF. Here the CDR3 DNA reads TGTGCCAGCAGTGCAGGCCCCAACTATGGCTACACCTTC.

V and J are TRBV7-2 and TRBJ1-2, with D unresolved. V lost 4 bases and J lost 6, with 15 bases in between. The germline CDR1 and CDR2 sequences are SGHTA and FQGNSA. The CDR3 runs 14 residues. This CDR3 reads CASSSRTGRNGYTF. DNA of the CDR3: TGTGCCAGCAGCTCCAGGACGGGGAGGAATGGCTACACCTTC.

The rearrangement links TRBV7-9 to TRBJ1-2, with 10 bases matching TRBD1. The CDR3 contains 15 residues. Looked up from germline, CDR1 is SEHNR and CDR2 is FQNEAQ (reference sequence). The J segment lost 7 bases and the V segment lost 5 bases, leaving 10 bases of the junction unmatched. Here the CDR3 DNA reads TGTGCCAGCAGCAGCCGGGACAGGGGAGTAGGTGGCTACACCTTC. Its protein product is CASSSRDRGVGGYTF. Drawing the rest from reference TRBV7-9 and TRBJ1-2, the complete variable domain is DTGVSQNPRHKITKRGQNVTFRCDPISEHNRLYWYRQTLGQGPEFLTYFQNEAQLEKSRLLSDRFSAERPKGSFSTLEIQRTEQGDSAMYLCASSSRDRGVGGYTFGSGTRLTVV.

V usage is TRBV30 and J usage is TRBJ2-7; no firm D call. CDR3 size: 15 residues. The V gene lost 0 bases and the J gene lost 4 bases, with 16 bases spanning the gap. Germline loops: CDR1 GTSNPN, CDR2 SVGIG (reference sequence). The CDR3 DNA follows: TGTGCCTGGAGTGTAACGCGGAGACCTACTTACGAGCAGTACTTC. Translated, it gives CAWSVTRRPTYEQYF. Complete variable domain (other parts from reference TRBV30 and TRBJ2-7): SQTIHQWPATLVQPVGSPLSLECTVEGTSNPNLYWYRQAAGRGLQLLFYSVGIGQISSEVPQNLSASRPQDRQFILSSKKLLLSDSGFYLCAWSVTRRPTYEQYFGPGTRLTVT.

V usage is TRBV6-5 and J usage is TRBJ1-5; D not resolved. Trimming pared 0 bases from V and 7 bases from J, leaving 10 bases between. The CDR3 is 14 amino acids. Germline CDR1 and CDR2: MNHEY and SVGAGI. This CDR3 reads CASSYSIGRQPQHF. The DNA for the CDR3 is TGTGCCAGCAGTTACTCGATCGGAAGACAGCCCCAGCATTTT.

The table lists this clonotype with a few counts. CDR3 nucleotides: TGTGCCAGCACCCCAGCCGGGACAGCCTCCTACGAGCAGTACTTC. This translates into CASTPAGTASYEQYF. The chain couples TRBV7-9 to TRBJ2-7; 7 nucleotides line up with TRBD1. Germline V gives CDR1 SEHNR, CDR2 FQNEAQ (reference sequence). The CDR3 extends over 15 amino acids. With V trimmed by 7 bases and J by 0 bases, 9 bases remained unmatched. Supplemented by reference TRBV7-9 and TRBJ2-7, the full variable domain reads DTGVSQNPRHKITKRGQNVTFRCDPISEHNRLYWYRQTLGQGPEFLTYFQNEAQLEKSRLLSDRFSAERPKGSFSTLEIQRTEQGDSAMYLCASTPAGTASYEQYFGPGTRLTVT.

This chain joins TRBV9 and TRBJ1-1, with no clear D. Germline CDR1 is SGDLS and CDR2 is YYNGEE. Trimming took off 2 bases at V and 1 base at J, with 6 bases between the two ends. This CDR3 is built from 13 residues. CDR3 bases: TGTGCCAGCAGCGTCCTACCGAACACTGAAGCTTTCTTT. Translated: CASSVLPNTEAFF.

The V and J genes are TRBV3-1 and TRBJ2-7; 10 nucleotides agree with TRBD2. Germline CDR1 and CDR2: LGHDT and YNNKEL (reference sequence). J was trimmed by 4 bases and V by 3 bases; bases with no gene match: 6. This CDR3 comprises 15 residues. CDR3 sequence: CASSHGVSGRYEQYF. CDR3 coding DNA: TGTGCCAGCAGCCATGGTGTTAGCGGGAGGTACGAGCAGTACTTC.

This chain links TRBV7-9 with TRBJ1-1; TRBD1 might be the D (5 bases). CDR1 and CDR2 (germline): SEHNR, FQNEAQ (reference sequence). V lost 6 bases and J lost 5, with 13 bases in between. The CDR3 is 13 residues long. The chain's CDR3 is CASRGRLGTEAFF. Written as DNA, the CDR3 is TGTGCCAGCAGGGGACGCTTGGGGACTGAAGCTTTCTTT. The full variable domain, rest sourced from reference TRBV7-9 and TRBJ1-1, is DTGVSQNPRHKITKRGQNVTFRCDPISEHNRLYWYRQTLGQGPEFLTYFQNEAQLEKSRLLSDRFSAERPKGSFSTLEIQRTEQGDSAMYLCASRGRLGTEAFFGQGTRLTVV.

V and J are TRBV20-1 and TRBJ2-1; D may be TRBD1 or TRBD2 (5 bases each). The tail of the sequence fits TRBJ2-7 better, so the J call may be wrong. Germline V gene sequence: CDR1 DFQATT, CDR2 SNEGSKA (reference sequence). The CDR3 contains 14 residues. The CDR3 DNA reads TGCAGTGCCCCGGGACCAGAAACATTTTACGAGCAGTACTTC. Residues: CSAPGPETFYEQYF.

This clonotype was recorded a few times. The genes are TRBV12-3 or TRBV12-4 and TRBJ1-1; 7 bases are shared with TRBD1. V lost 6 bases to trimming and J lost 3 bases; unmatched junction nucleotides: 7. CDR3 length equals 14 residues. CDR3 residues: CASSQRQGHTEAFF. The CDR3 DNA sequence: TGTGCCAGCAGCCAACGACAGGGCCACACTGAAGCTTTCTTT.

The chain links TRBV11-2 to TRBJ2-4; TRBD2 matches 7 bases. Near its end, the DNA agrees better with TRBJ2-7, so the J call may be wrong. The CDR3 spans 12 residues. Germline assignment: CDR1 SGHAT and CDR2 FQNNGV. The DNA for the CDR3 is TGTGCCAGCAGCTTTCTAGCGGACGAGCAGTACTTC. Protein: CASSFLADEQYF.

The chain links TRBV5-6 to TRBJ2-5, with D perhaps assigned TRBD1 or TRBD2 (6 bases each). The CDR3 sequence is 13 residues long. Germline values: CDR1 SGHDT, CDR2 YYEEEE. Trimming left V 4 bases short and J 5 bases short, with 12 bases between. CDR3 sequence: CASSEPGGETQYF. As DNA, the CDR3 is TGTGCCAGCAGCGAGCCCGGGGGCGAGACCCAGTACTTC.

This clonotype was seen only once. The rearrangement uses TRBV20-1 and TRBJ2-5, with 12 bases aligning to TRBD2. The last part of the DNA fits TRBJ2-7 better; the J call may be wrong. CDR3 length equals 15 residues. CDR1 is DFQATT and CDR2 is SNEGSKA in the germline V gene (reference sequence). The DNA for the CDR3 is TGCAGTGCTAGCGTCACTAGCGGGGGGAGGTACGAGCAGTACTTC. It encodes CSASVTSGGRYEQYF.

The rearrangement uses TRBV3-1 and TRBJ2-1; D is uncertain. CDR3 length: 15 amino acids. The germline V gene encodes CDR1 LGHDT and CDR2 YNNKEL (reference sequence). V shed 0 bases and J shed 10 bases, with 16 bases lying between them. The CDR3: CASSQENGPRGEQFF. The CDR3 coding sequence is TGTGCCAGCAGCCAAGAGAACGGACCCCGCGGAGAGCAGTTCTTC.

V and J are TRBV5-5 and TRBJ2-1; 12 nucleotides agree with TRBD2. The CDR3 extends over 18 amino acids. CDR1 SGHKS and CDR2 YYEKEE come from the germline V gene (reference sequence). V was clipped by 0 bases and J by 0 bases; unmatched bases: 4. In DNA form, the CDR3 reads TGTGCCAGCAGCTTGGCTACTAGCGGGAGGATCTCCTACAATGAGCAGTTCTTC. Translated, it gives CASSLATSGRISYNEQFF.

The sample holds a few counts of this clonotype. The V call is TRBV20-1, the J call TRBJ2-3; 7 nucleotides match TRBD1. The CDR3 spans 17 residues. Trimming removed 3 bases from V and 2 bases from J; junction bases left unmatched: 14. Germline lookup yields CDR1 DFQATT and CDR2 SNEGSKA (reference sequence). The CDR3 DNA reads TGCAGTGCTAGGACAGGGAAGCTTCCTTTAGACACAGATACGCAGTATTTT. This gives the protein CSARTGKLPLDTDTQYF.

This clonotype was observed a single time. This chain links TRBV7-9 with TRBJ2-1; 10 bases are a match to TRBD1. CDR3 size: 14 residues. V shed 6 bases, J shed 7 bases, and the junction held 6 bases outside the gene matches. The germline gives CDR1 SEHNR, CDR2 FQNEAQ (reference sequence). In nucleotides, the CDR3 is TGTGCCAGCAGTGGCGGGACAGGGGCTAATGAGCAGTTCTTC. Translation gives CASSGGTGANEQFF.

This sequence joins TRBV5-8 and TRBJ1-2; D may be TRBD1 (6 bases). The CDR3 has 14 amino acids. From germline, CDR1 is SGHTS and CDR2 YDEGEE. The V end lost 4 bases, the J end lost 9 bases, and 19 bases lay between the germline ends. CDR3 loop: CASSLRGGGLSYTF. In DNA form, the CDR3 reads TGTGCCAGCAGCCTGCGGGGGGGCGGATTGAGCTACACCTTC. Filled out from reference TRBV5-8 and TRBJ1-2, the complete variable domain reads EAGVTQSPTHLIKTRGQQATLRCSPISGHTSVYWYQQALGLGLQFLLWYDEGEERNRGNFPPRFSGRQFPNYSSELNVNALELEDSALYLCASSLRGGGLSYTFGSGTRLTVV.

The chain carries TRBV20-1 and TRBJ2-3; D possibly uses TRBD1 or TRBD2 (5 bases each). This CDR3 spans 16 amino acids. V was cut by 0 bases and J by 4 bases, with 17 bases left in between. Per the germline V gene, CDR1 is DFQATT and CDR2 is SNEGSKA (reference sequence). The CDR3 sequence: CSARDYGGAGPDTQYF. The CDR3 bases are TGCAGTGCTAGAGATTATGGGGGAGCAGGTCCAGATACGCAGTATTTT.

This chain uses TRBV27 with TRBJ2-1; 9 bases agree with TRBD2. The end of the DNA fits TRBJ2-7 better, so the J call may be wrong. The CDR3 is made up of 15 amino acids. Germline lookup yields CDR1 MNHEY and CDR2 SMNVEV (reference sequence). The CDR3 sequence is CASAGGFFLYNEQYF. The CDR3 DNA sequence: TGTGCCAGCGCGGGGGGGTTTTTTTTGTACAATGAGCAGTACTTC.

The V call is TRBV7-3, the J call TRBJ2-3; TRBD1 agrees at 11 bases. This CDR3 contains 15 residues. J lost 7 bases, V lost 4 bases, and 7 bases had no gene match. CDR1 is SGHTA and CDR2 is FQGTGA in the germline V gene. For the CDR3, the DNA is TGTGCCAGCAGCTCCCCAGGACAGGGGGCCAATACGCAGTATTTT. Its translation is CASSSPGQGANTQYF.

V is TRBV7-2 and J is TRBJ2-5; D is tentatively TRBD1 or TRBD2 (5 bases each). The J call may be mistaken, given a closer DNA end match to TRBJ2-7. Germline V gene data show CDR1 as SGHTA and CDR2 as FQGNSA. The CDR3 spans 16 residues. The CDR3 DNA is TGTGCCAGCAGCTTACATATGGGGCAGAGGGACTACGAGCAGTACTTC. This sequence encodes CASSLHMGQRDYEQYF.

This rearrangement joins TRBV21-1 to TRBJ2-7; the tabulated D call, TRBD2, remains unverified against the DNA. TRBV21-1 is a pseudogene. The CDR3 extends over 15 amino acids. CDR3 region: CASSSKRASSYEQYF. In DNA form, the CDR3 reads TGTGCCAGCAGCTCGAAGAGGGCCAGCTCCTACGAGCAGTACTTC.

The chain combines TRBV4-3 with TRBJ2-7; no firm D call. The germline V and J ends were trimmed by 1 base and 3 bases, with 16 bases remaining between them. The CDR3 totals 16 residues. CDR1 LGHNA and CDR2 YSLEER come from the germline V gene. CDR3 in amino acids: CASSQGPSHQFYEQYF. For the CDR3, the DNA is TGCGCCAGCAGCCAAGGCCCCTCCCATCAGTTCTACGAGCAGTACTTC.